This TCR beta chain appears in the sequencing data of a study of blood T cell repertoires in COVID-19 (dated by TCRdb to the early 2020s). A note on the overall study: Samples covering the acute and convalescent phases of COVID-19 were provided by collaborators in the United States, Italy and Spain. The prospective study material was composed of cDNA or gDNA derived from T cells, B-cell-depleted T cells, or PBMCs. Sample metadata almost always included a de-identified subject ID, COVID-19 status, age in years and sex. A freely available public database, intended as a resource for researchers studying the immune response to SARS-CoV-2, is where the repertoires were released. HLA class I and class II types, where available, came from metadata supplied by the sample provider rather than from assay-based typing. Samples were obtained from the ongoing ImmuneRACE study (first 160 participants) and from approximately 1,200 subjects provided by 6 global collaborators. Deeply sampled blood TCRbeta repertoires from subjects exposed to, actively infected with, or recovered from COVID-19 were included in the dataset. Points the paper makes about the study in general: The amount of clinical and demographic metadata varied by source and participant and was provided uncurated.

In regard to this clone: Its binding antigen is unknown. No quality values exist for individual bases; no much larger clone is one base distant.

Collaborating institutions collected whole blood in K2EDTA tubes following their own protocols. For TCRbeta analysis, collaborator samples were shipped as frozen whole blood, as isolated PBMCs, or as DNA extracted from either sample type. The immunoSEQ Assay, a bias-controlled multiplex PCR, was used to amplify TCRbeta CDR3 regions from genomic DNA. In the source study's methods: Within the assay, amplification of reference gene primers was used to estimate how many nucleated cells each sample contained. Sequence reads were collapsed and filtered to measure the absolute abundance of every unique TCRbeta CDR3 rearrangement. Productive Simpson clonality was computed per sample as the square root of Simpson's diversity index over productive rearrangements. The source is immuneACCESS, and TCRdb retained only in-frame sequences with V and J called. Part of the clones is not carried over; for the studies checked, unresolved V genes explain less than half of this, and the remainder is unexplained. The V and J calls and clone size come from that table; D and trimming were worked out from the DNA. The sample yields around 260,000 clones; roughly nine tenths were counted once. The ten most abundant clones make up about 3.5% of the sample.

The sample was peripheral blood. This receptor was identified in a man aged 18-30 years with active or convalescent COVID-19.

The CDR3 in this case is CASSQPQDYEQYF. The bases read TGTGCCAGCAGCCAACCACAGGATTACGAGCAGTACTTC. The rearranged segments are TRBV4-2 and TRBJ2-7; 5 matching bases give a weak D call of TRBD1. From its cysteine to its phenylalanine, the CDR3 spans 13 amino acids. CDR3 DNA only is kept here, 39 bases in frame from base 1. Relative to germline, V is 2 bases shorter and J is 4 bases shorter, with 9 bases between their ends. CDR1 and CDR2 are read off the germline V gene as LGHNA and YNFKEQ.